The 25 T cell receptor beta chains below come from one sample, sequenced in a study of neoadjuvant nivolumab and ipilimumab in lung cancer. Libraries were prepared by immunoSEQ multiplex PCR; TCRdb keeps only in-frame clonotypes and omits some of them. The data hold under 15,000 clones, with less than 75% observed a single time. The material was peripheral blood, obtained after neoadjuvant nivolumab, alone or with ipilimumab, at or shortly before surgery. Every receptor here comes from an adult with non-small cell lung cancer.

This chain connects TRBV30 to TRBJ1-1; D possibly corresponds to TRBD1 (5 bases). V gave up 0 bases and J gave up 1 base, with 6 bases separating them. CDR1 and CDR2 (germline): GTSNPN, SVGIG (reference sequence). The CDR3 contains 13 residues. The CDR3 DNA reads TGTGCCTGGAGTGTACAGGAGAACACTGAAGCTTTCTTT. It specifies CAWSVQENTEAFF.

J is TRBJ2-7 and V is TRBV5-5; unclear D gene. V lost 2 bases, J lost 6 bases, and 6 bases lay in between. Germline CDR1 SGHKS, CDR2 YYEKEE (reference sequence). The CDR3 has 11 amino acids. The CDR3 loop reads CASSLRGEQYF. The DNA of the CDR3 is TGTGCCAGCAGCTTACGAGGCGAGCAGTACTTC. Looking up the rest from reference TRBV5-5 and TRBJ2-7 gives the full variable domain: DAGVTQSPTHLIKTRGQQVTLRCSPISGHKSVSWYQQVLGQGPQFIFQYYEKEERGRGNFPDRFSARQFPNYSSELNVNALLLGDSALYLCASSLRGEQYFGPGTRLTVT.

The chain combines TRBV18 with TRBJ1-5, with TRBD1 as a possible D gene (5 bases). V dropped 2 bases and J dropped 1 base, with 12 bases sitting between them. The CDR3 consists of 16 residues. Germline V CDR1 and CDR2: KGHSH, LQKENI. CDR3 nucleotide sequence: TGTGCCAGCTCACCAGCCAGGGCGAAGAGCAATCAGCCCCAGCATTTT. Protein product: CASSPARAKSNQPQHF.

The chain combines TRBV7-2 with TRBJ1-2, with D tentatively TRBD1 (5 bases). Trimming took off 2 bases at V and 5 bases at J, with 12 bases between the two ends. Germline assignment: CDR1 SGHTA and CDR2 FQGNSA. The length of the CDR3 is 14 residues. Here the CDR3 DNA reads TGTGCCAGCAGCTTATACCCAGGGTCATATGGCTACACCTTC. Its translation: CASSLYPGSYGYTF.

This clone came up a few times. V gene TRBV5-1 combines with J gene TRBJ2-7, with 9 nucleotides matching TRBD1. The CDR3 covers 15 residues. V lost 4 bases and J lost 5; bases outside the gene matches: 10. Germline V lookup: CDR1 SGHRS, CDR2 YFSETQ. The chain's CDR3 is CASSINRGLRHEQYF. Here the CDR3 DNA reads TGCGCCAGCAGCATAAACAGGGGGCTACGCCACGAGCAGTACTTC.

The chain couples TRBV10-2 to TRBJ2-5; TRBD1 might be the D (6 bases). The CDR3 totals 12 residues. The germline V gene encodes CDR1 WSHSY and CDR2 SAAADI. V was clipped by 7 bases and J by 4 bases, with 10 bases between them. The CDR3 DNA reads as TGCGCCAGCACAGGGGCAGGAGAGACCCAGTACTTC. Protein sequence: CASTGAGETQYF.

The V and J genes are TRBV7-2 and TRBJ2-5; 8 bases agree with TRBD1. The CDR3 consists of 14 residues. Germline V gene data show CDR1 as SGHTA and CDR2 as FQGNSA. V lost 0 bases and J lost 6; bases outside the gene matches: 3. CDR3 sequence (DNA): TGTGCCAGCAGCTTAGCGCAGGGGGCGAAGACCCAGTACTTC. Residues: CASSLAQGAKTQYF.

This clone was seen only once. In DNA, the CDR3 is TGTGCCAGCAGCCCGGGGGGGCGCGGGAACACTGAAGCTTTCTTT. Encoded protein: CASSPGGRGNTEAFF. The chain combines TRBV11-3 with TRBJ1-1; D is possibly TRBD1 (6 bases). The CDR3 is made up of 15 amino acids. The germline gives CDR1 SGHNT, CDR2 YENEEA. V shed 5 bases and J shed 1 base, with 14 bases lying between them. The full variable domain, with the rest looked up from reference TRBV11-3 and TRBJ1-1, is EAGVVQSPRYKIIEKKQPVAFWCNPISGHNTLYWYLQNLGQGPELLIRYENEEAVDDSQLPKDRFSAERLKGVDSTLKIQPAELGDSAVYLCASSPGGRGNTEAFFGQGTRLTVV.

This chain connects TRBV25-1 to TRBJ1-4; 8 positions match TRBD1. Losses at the gene ends were 5 bases for V and 8 bases for J; bases not matched to a gene: 13. The CDR3 has 16 residues. The germline V gene encodes CDR1 MGHDK and CDR2 SYGVNS. The DNA of the CDR3 is TGTGCCAGCAGTCCACCCCGACAGGGGAGAGGGGAAAAACTGTTTTTT. It specifies CASSPPRQGRGEKLFF.

The chain joins TRBV7-8 to TRBJ2-1; TRBD1 is a possible D gene (6 bases). Per the germline V gene, CDR1 is SGHVS and CDR2 is FQNEAQ. CDR3 size: 15 residues. Trimming took 5 bases from V and 0 from J, leaving 11 bases between them. The CDR3 nucleotides are TGTGCCAGCAGCGCATACAGGGTCTCCTACAATGAGCAGTTCTTC. Protein product: CASSAYRVSYNEQFF. The variable domain in full, completed from reference TRBV7-8 and TRBJ2-1, reads GAGVSQSPRYKVAKRGQDVALRCDPISGHVSLFWYQQALGQGPEFLTYFQNEAQLDKSGLPSDRFFAERPEGSVSTLKIQRTQQEDSAVYLCASSAYRVSYNEQFFGPGTRLTVL.

The rearrangement links TRBV5-1 to TRBJ2-7; 7 positions agree with TRBD2. This CDR3 contains 16 residues. V shed 4 bases and J 5 bases; nucleotides not matched to a gene: 15. The V gene's germline CDR1 is SGHRS and CDR2 YFSETQ. The CDR3 here is CASSGEGRGSSHEQYF. CDR3 in DNA: TGCGCCAGCAGCGGGGAAGGCCGCGGGAGTAGCCACGAGCAGTACTTC.

This clone was counted between two and nine times. The chain carries TRBV30 and TRBJ1-4; 9 nucleotides align to TRBD1. V lost 5 bases, J lost 11 bases, and 9 bases stayed unmatched. The germline gives CDR1 GTSNPN, CDR2 SVGIG (reference sequence). The CDR3 has 13 amino acids. Here the CDR3 DNA reads TGTGCCTGGCGAGAGGGGACAGGGAGGAAACTGTTTTTT. Protein product: CAWREGTGRKLFF.

The CDR3 coding sequence is TGCGCCAGCAGCTTTGGCTCTCACGAGCAGTACTTC. The encoded protein is CASSFGSHEQYF. The chain has TRBV5-1 and TRBJ2-7, with D unresolved. Germline CDR1 reads SGHRS; CDR2 reads YFSETQ. This CDR3 region has 12 residues. V was clipped by 2 bases and J by 5 bases, with 8 bases between them. The full variable domain, in which reference TRBV5-1 and TRBJ2-7 provide the parts outside the CDR3, is KAGVTQTPRYLIKTRGQQVTLSCSPISGHRSVSWYQQTPGQGLQFLFEYFSETQRNKGNFPGRFSGRQFSNSRSEMNVSTLELGDSALYLCASSFGSHEQYFGPGTRLTVT.

V and J are TRBV18 and TRBJ2-1; 10 nucleotides agree with TRBD2. Germline V gene lookup returns CDR1 KGHSH and CDR2 LQKENI. Losses at the gene ends were 5 bases for V and 0 bases for J; bases not matched to a gene: 10. This CDR3 comprises 18 residues. The CDR3 loop is CASSTRGASGSSYNEQFF. As DNA, the CDR3 is TGTGCCAGCTCAACTCGGGGGGCTAGCGGGAGCTCCTACAATGAGCAGTTCTTC.

The V gene is TRBV7-3, the J gene TRBJ2-2, with a tentative D call TRBD1 (5 bases). The CDR3 length is 14 residues. Germline CDR1 SGHTA, CDR2 FQGTGA. V was cut by 5 bases and J by 8 bases, with 15 bases left in between. In nucleotides, the CDR3 is TGTGCCAGCAGCATGGGGCCAGTCGAGGGGGAGCTGTTTTTT. Its protein is CASSMGPVEGELFF.

This clone is a singleton in its sample. V and J are TRBV11-2 and TRBJ1-1; TRBD1 is a possible D gene (6 bases). CDR3 length equals 12 residues. Trimming removed 5 bases from V and 8 bases from J, with 12 bases in between. The germline V gene has CDR1 SGHAT and CDR2 FQNNGV. The CDR3 region is CASSTNREEAFF. The CDR3 nucleotides read TGTGCCAGCAGCACCAACAGGGAAGAAGCTTTCTTT. Full variable domain (outside the CDR3, taken from reference TRBV11-2 and TRBJ1-1): EAGVAQSPRYKIIEKRQSVAFWCNPISGHATLYWYQQILGQGPKLLIQFQNNGVVDDSQLPKDRFSAERLKGVDSTLKIQPAKLEDSAVYLCASSTNREEAFFGQGTRLTVV.

This clone was recorded only once. This CDR3 is CSVGGGVGGDTQYF. CDR3 nucleotides: TGCAGCGTTGGTGGGGGGGTTGGTGGAGATACGCAGTATTTT. The gene calls are TRBV29-1 and TRBJ2-3, with TRBD2 matching over 7 bases. The trim removed 4 bases at V and 5 bases at J, leaving 9 bases unmatched. In germline, CDR1 is SQVTM, CDR2 ANQGSEA. The CDR3 runs to 14 residues.

The chain links TRBV6-6 to TRBJ2-7; D remains unclear. The CDR3 length is 16 residues. The germline V gene has CDR1 MNHNY and CDR2 SVGAGI (reference sequence). Trimming left V 2 bases short and J 3 bases short, with 17 bases between. The CDR3 coding sequence is TGTGCCAGCAGTTACGAAATGCGGCAGGCCCACTACGAGCAGTACTTC. Translation gives CASSYEMRQAHYEQYF.

This clone turned up a few times. V is TRBV7-9 and J is TRBJ1-4; D not resolved. The CDR3 consists of 12 residues. The V gene's germline CDR1 is SEHNR and CDR2 FQNEAQ (reference sequence). V was cut by 3 bases and J by 8 bases, with 7 bases left in between. The CDR3 reads CASSFNSEKLFF. In DNA form, the CDR3 reads TGTGCCAGCAGCTTTAATTCGGAAAAACTGTTTTTT.

The chain carries TRBV5-1 and TRBJ2-7, with D perhaps given as TRBD1 or TRBD2 (5 bases each). V was clipped by 3 bases and J by 7 bases, with 14 bases between them. Per germline, CDR1 SGHRS and CDR2 YFSETQ. The CDR3 is 13 residues long. CDR3 nucleotide sequence: TGCGCCAGCAGCTCGGGACCCCGAGGAGAGCAGTACTTC. Amino acids: CASSSGPRGEQYF.

By frequency in the sample, this clone is medium-sized. The chain has TRBV7-9 and TRBJ1-5, with a weak D call TRBD1 (5 bases). V lost 0 bases and J lost 3, with 6 bases in between. The CDR3 is 14 residues long. CDR1 is SEHNR, CDR2 FQNEAQ, per germline (reference sequence). CDR3 DNA sequence: TGTGCCAGCAGCTTAGCGGGGGACAATCAGCCCCAGCATTTT. Encoded protein: CASSLAGDNQPQHF.

The gene calls are TRBV5-1 and TRBJ2-7; 10 bases match TRBD2. J lost 3 bases, V lost 5 bases, and 8 bases had no gene match. From germline, CDR1 is SGHRS and CDR2 YFSETQ. This CDR3 is 15 amino acids long. The CDR3 region has the DNA TGCGCCAGCAGGCGACTAGCGGGCCCCAACTACGAGCAGTACTTC. Translated: CASRRLAGPNYEQYF.

This chain uses TRBV30 with TRBJ2-2; D is undetermined. The CDR3 runs 11 residues. V was cut by 0 bases and J by 7 bases, with 3 bases left in between. Germline lookup yields CDR1 GTSNPN and CDR2 SVGIG (reference sequence). The CDR3 here is CAWSVGGELFF. The DNA of the CDR3 is TGTGCCTGGAGTGTCGGCGGGGAGCTGTTTTTT.

The chain couples TRBV7-2 to TRBJ1-5; D possibly corresponds to TRBD1 (5 bases). This CDR3 contains 14 residues. Between the trimmed V and J ends, which lost 0 bases and 9 bases, there was a span of 12 bases. The germline gives CDR1 SGHTA, CDR2 FQGNSA. The CDR3 sequence: CASSLASGPGPQHF. The CDR3 DNA reads as TGTGCCAGCAGCTTAGCATCGGGGCCTGGGCCCCAGCATTTT.

This clone was picked up a small number of times. This sequence joins TRBV5-6 and TRBJ2-1; D call uncertain. Germline V CDR1 and CDR2: SGHDT, YYEEEE. The CDR3 is 12 amino acids. V lost 2 bases and J lost 3, with 3 bases in between. The CDR3 bases are TGTGCCAGCAGCTTAGTCTACAATGAGCAGTTCTTC. Translation gives CASSLVYNEQFF.